The 24 T cell receptor beta chains reported below all come from one sample, sequenced in a study of PD-L1 blockade in urothelial cancer (dated by TCRdb to 2017 to 2019). Libraries were prepared through the immunoSEQ multiplex PCR assay. Entries here come from immuneACCESS through TCRdb and include only in-frame sequences with V and J called. Some clones fail to appear in such tables; in the studies checked, an unresolved V gene covers under half of the shortfall, and the cause of the remainder is unknown. This sample gives roughly 62,000 clones in total; about 80% of them show up just once. The ten largest make up around 4.5% of the sample. This specimen was PBMCs, taken around atezolizumab (anti-PD-L1) treatment. The source of these receptors is a man aged 70-80 years with urothelial cancer.

The chain couples TRBV5-1 to TRBJ2-3; D is unresolved. Germline CDR1 reads SGHRS; CDR2 reads YFSETQ. CDR3 length: 15 residues. Trimming took off 0 bases at V and 0 bases at J, with 8 bases between the two ends. The DNA for the CDR3 is TGCGCCAGCAGCTTGGTTGACGGGAGCACAGATACGCAGTATTTT. It encodes CASSLVDGSTDTQYF.

The genes are TRBV7-2 and TRBJ2-5, with D possibly matching TRBD2 (6 bases). The germline gives CDR1 SGHTA, CDR2 FQGNSA. V lost 5 bases, J lost 5 bases, and 12 bases lay in between. This CDR3 has 13 amino acids. This chain's CDR3 is CASSPRGKETQYF. The CDR3 DNA follows: TGTGCCAGCAGCCCTCGGGGGAAGGAGACCCAGTACTTC.

This chain joins TRBV2 and TRBJ2-3, with 9 bases identical to TRBD1. Germline CDR1 is SNHLY and CDR2 is FYNNEI. There are 15 residues in the CDR3. After removal of 10 bases from V and 3 bases from J, the junction contained 11 bases not matched to a gene. The CDR3 reads CAISRRDRETDTQYF. The CDR3, as DNA: TGTGCCATTAGCCGCAGGGACAGGGAAACAGATACGCAGTATTTT.

This rearrangement joins TRBV4-1 to TRBJ1-1; D perhaps matches TRBD1 (5 bases). CDR3 length: 14 residues. V was cut by 1 base and J by 10 bases, with 16 bases left in between. Germline CDR1 reads MGHRA; CDR2 reads YSYEKL. The CDR3 region has the DNA TGCGCCAGCAGCCAAGTAGGCAGGGTTGTGGGAGCTTTCTTT. Translation: CASSQVGRVVGAFF.

Note on this clone: A much larger clone lies one base from this, so it may be a read error. The identical CDR3 is also encoded by other nucleotide sequences in the sample. The chain is built from TRBV30 and TRBJ1-5; 8 bases align to TRBD1. Germline V gene sequence: CDR1 GTSNPN, CDR2 SVGIG (reference sequence). The CDR3 is 13 amino acids. V trimming: 5 bases; J trimming: 2 bases; junction bases outside the gene matches: 2. This CDR3 is CAWGGQGNQPQHF. CDR3 nucleotide sequence: TGTGCCTGGGGGGGACAGGGCAATCAGCCCCAGCATTTT.

This sequence joins TRBV7-3 and TRBJ1-2; D not certain. CDR1 and CDR2 from the germline V gene are SGHTA and FQGTGA. The CDR3 length is 15 residues. V was trimmed by 5 bases and J by 6 bases, leaving 19 bases between them. CDR3 sequence reads: CASSLSRAPGNGYTF. The CDR3 DNA sequence: TGTGCCAGCAGCCTCTCCCGGGCACCGGGGAATGGCTACACCTTC.

The J gene is TRBJ1-5, the V gene TRBV19, with 7 bases aligning to TRBD1. This CDR3 has 15 amino acids. Trimming took 5 bases from V and 1 from J; bases not matched to a gene: 5. Germline V gene sequence: CDR1 LNHDA, CDR2 SQIVND (reference sequence). The CDR3 DNA sequence: TGTGCCAGTAGTCTACAGGGGAAAAGCAATCAGCCCCAGCATTTT. It yields the protein CASSLQGKSNQPQHF.

The J gene is TRBJ2-1, the V gene TRBV27; TRBD2 agrees at 7 bases. Trimming cost V 6 bases and J 8 bases; bases outside gene matches: 13. Germline assignment: CDR1 MNHEY and CDR2 SMNVEV (reference sequence). This CDR3 region has 15 residues. CDR3 sequence: CASSLRGGSLHEQFF. For the CDR3, the DNA is TGTGCCAGCAGCCTCCGGGGCGGGAGCCTCCATGAGCAGTTCTTC.

The gene calls are TRBV28 and TRBJ1-1, with 10 bases matching TRBD1. The V gene end was trimmed by 5 bases and the J gene end by 14 bases; junction bases not matched to a gene: 11. CDR1 is MDHEN and CDR2 is SYDVKM in the germline V gene. The CDR3 runs 13 residues. The CDR3 region is CASSVFRTGGDFF. The DNA for the CDR3 is TGTGCCAGCAGTGTTTTCCGGACAGGGGGTGACTTCTTT.

The rearrangement joins TRBV5-6 to TRBJ2-1, with TRBD2 identical over 12 bases. The trim removed 7 bases at V and 5 bases at J, leaving 4 bases unmatched. The CDR3 totals 14 residues. Germline V gene data show CDR1 as SGHDT and CDR2 as YYEEEE. CDR3 residues: CASLRLAGDNEQFF. CDR3 bases: TGTGCCAGCCTCCGACTAGCGGGAGACAATGAGCAGTTCTTC.

This clone has just one count. The chain uses TRBV7-9 and TRBJ1-1, with TRBD1 matching over 7 bases. The CDR3 sequence is 13 residues long. Germline CDR1 and CDR2: SEHNR and FQNEAQ (reference sequence). V shed 5 bases and J 4 bases; nucleotides not matched to a gene: 4. CDR3 nucleotide sequence: TGTGCCAGCAGCCGGACAGGTCGCACTGAAGCTTTCTTT. Residues: CASSRTGRTEAFF.

The chain links TRBV19 to TRBJ1-1; TRBD1 agrees at 7 bases. Losses at the gene ends were 4 bases for V and 4 bases for J; bases not matched to a gene: 9. The CDR3 has 15 residues. The V gene's germline CDR1 is LNHDA and CDR2 SQIVND (reference sequence). The CDR3 sequence is CASSTNDRVVTEAFF. CDR3 coding DNA: TGTGCCAGTAGTACTAACGACAGGGTGGTCACTGAAGCTTTCTTT.

This sequence joins TRBV28 and TRBJ2-1, with 7 bases that match TRBD2. The V gene end was trimmed by 9 bases and the J gene end by 9 bases; junction bases not matched to a gene: 11. Germline V lookup: CDR1 MDHEN, CDR2 SYDVKM. This CDR3 region has 13 residues. The CDR3 sequence is CARARQRDSEQFF. In DNA form, the CDR3 reads TGTGCCAGGGCCCGGCAGCGGGATAGTGAGCAGTTCTTC.

V and J are TRBV7-9 and TRBJ2-7, with TRBD2 matching 8 bases. CDR3 length: 15 residues. Germline V gene sequence: CDR1 SEHNR, CDR2 FQNEAQ (reference sequence). V shed 3 bases and J 5 bases; nucleotides not matched to a gene: 9. CDR3 protein: CASSFTSGDPHEQYF. In DNA form, the CDR3 reads TGTGCCAGCAGCTTCACTAGCGGAGATCCCCACGAGCAGTACTTC.

There are a few counts of this clone. The V and J genes are TRBV6-1 and TRBJ2-7; the D is unclear. Germline V gene data show CDR1 as MNHNS and CDR2 as SASEGT. Trimming stripped 1 base from V and 4 bases from J, with 14 bases between. This CDR3 is built from 15 residues. CDR3 nucleotide sequence: TGTGCCAGCAGTGAAGGAGTGAAGTCCTTGTACGAGCAGTACTTC. Its protein is CASSEGVKSLYEQYF.

The V gene is TRBV19, the J gene TRBJ1-1, with TRBD1 matching over 7 bases. The J segment lost 3 bases and the V segment lost 4 bases, leaving 2 bases of the junction unmatched. CDR1 and CDR2 (germline): LNHDA, SQIVND (reference sequence). CDR3 length: 13 amino acids. The CDR3: CASSSTGDTEAFF. CDR3 sequence (DNA): TGTGCCAGTAGTAGTACAGGGGACACTGAAGCTTTCTTT.

The chain links TRBV11-1 to TRBJ1-1, with D maybe TRBD1 (5 bases). Germline V gene lookup returns CDR1 SGHAT and CDR2 FQDESV (reference sequence). The CDR3 length is 14 residues. V lost 5 bases, J lost 1 base, and 11 bases lay in between. As DNA, the CDR3 is TGTGCCAGCAGCCCTACAGGAGCGAACACTGAAGCTTTCTTT. The encoded protein is CASSPTGANTEAFF.

This clone was seen a handful of times. The rearrangement joins TRBV9 to TRBJ2-7, with 9 bases matching TRBD1. Germline values: CDR1 SGDLS, CDR2 YYNGEE. After removal of 4 bases from V and 4 bases from J, the junction contained 6 bases not matched to a gene. CDR3 length equals 14 residues. CDR3 nucleotide sequence: TGTGCCAGCAGCCCAACAGGGGGCTATTACGAGCAGTACTTC. Translated: CASSPTGGYYEQYF.

This clone was recorded once. The CDR3 DNA is TGTGCCAGTAGTATCTCGACAGGGGGCACCGGGGAGCTGTTTTTT. Amino acid sequence: CASSISTGGTGELFF. The chain joins TRBV19 to TRBJ2-2; 9 bases fit TRBD1. The CDR3 is made up of 15 amino acids. The J segment lost 4 bases and the V segment lost 3 bases, leaving 3 bases of the junction unmatched. From germline, CDR1 is LNHDA and CDR2 SQIVND (reference sequence).

The sample holds one count of this clone. The chain combines TRBV6-1 with TRBJ2-1, with TRBD2 identical over 11 bases. The CDR3 is 15 amino acids. The V gene's germline CDR1 is MNHNS and CDR2 SASEGT. V dropped 4 bases and J dropped 3; count of bases not matched to a gene: 2. The DNA for the CDR3 is TGTGCCAGCAGTGGACTAGCGGGATACTACAATGAGCAGTTCTTC. It yields the protein CASSGLAGYYNEQFF.

The rearrangement joins TRBV2 to TRBJ1-5; D unresolved. Trimming removed 4 bases at V and 2 bases at J, with 9 bases between. Germline assignment: CDR1 SNHLY and CDR2 FYNNEI. The CDR3 runs 14 residues. This CDR3 is CASSVEGGNQPQHF. The CDR3 coding sequence is TGTGCCAGCAGTGTCGAGGGAGGCAATCAGCCCCAGCATTTT. The whole variable domain, remainder taken from reference TRBV2 and TRBJ1-5, is EPEVTQTPSHQVTQMGQEVILRCVPISNHLYFYWYRQILGQKVEFLVSFYNNEISEKSEIFDDQFSVERPDGSNFTLKIRSTKLEDSAMYFCASSVEGGNQPQHFGDGTRLSIL.

CDR3 in amino acids: CASRELAGTGELFF. The CDR3 DNA is TGTGCCAGCAGGGAGCTAGCAGGCACCGGGGAGCTGTTTTTT. The chain couples TRBV6-1 to TRBJ2-2; TRBD2 is a possible D gene (5 bases). The CDR3 length is 14 residues. The ends were cut back, 6 bases at V and 4 bases at J, with 12 bases in the middle. Germline V gene sequence: CDR1 MNHNS, CDR2 SASEGT.

This clone was seen once. The gene calls are TRBV19 and TRBJ1-1; TRBD1 is a possible D gene (5 bases). CDR1 and CDR2 from the germline V gene are LNHDA and SQIVND (reference sequence). Trimming took off 7 bases at V and 3 bases at J, with 12 bases between the two ends. This CDR3 contains 13 residues. CDR3: CASTPRQYTEAFF. DNA for the CDR3: TGTGCCAGTACCCCTCGACAGTACACTGAAGCTTTCTTT.

The V call is TRBV5-5, the J call TRBJ1-1, with a tentative D call TRBD1 (5 bases). This CDR3 is 15 amino acids long. Germline V CDR1 and CDR2: SGHKS, YYEKEE (reference sequence). Trimming removed 1 base at V and 2 bases at J, with 12 bases between. CDR3 protein: CASSLSGGRNTEAFF. The CDR3 bases are TGTGCCAGCAGCTTGAGCGGGGGTCGTAACACTGAAGCTTTCTTT.